Below are 25 T cell receptor beta chains sequenced from a single sample in a study of CD8 T cells in ankylosing spondylitis. TCRdb independently ran MiXCR on the 5' RACE reads; one entry per CDR3 protein. The sample lists 670,000 or so distinct CDR3 sequences; about 20% were seen once. Study-wide findings and caveats: Seemingly distinctive of ankylosing spondylitis blood was a TCR beta motif formed by eight highly homologous variants.

No antigens are known for them. Input material: blood, either unsorted or a sorted T cell fraction (not recorded which). All receptors come from a male donor with ankylosing spondylitis.

Only a few counts were recorded for this clonotype. The chain combines TRBV5-1 with TRBJ1-1, with 8 bases aligning to TRBD1. Germline V gene data show CDR1 as SGHRS and CDR2 as YFSETQ. This CDR3 spans 13 amino acids. The V and J ends lost 3 bases and 6 bases, in that order; junction bases with no gene match: 4. This chain's CDR3 is CASSSGGGPEAFF. CDR3 nucleotide sequence: TGCGCCAGCAGCTCAGGGGGCGGGCCTGAAGCTTTCTTT.

This clonotype was seen more than once but under ten times. The rearrangement links TRBV19 to TRBJ2-7; 8 bases fit TRBD2. Per the germline V gene, CDR1 is LNHDA and CDR2 is SQIVND (reference sequence). V was pared by 3 bases and J by 3 bases, with 10 bases of the junction left unmatched. The CDR3 has 16 residues. The CDR3 protein is CASSISSGLAGYEQYF. The CDR3 DNA follows: TGTGCCAGTAGTATCTCCTCAGGACTAGCTGGCTACGAGCAGTACTTC.

This clonotype showed up many times. This chain joins TRBV4-2 and TRBJ2-1; TRBD2 agrees at 10 bases. The V gene end was trimmed by 1 base and the J gene end by 6 bases; junction bases not matched to a gene: 9. Germline V gives CDR1 LGHNA, CDR2 YNFKEQ. CDR3 size: 17 residues. The CDR3 DNA reads TGTGCCAGCAGCCAAGCCGAGTTAGCGGGAGGTGCCAATGAGCAGTTCTTC. This gives the protein CASSQAELAGGANEQFF.

The V call is TRBV2, the J call TRBJ2-5, with TRBD2 matching over 10 bases. The trim removed 4 bases at V and 3 bases at J, leaving 5 bases unmatched. The CDR3 totals 15 residues. Looked up from germline, CDR1 is SNHLY and CDR2 is FYNNEI. The CDR3 nucleotides are TGTGCCAGCAGTGTATCTACTAGCGGGAAAGAGACCCAGTACTTC. Its translation is CASSVSTSGKETQYF.

A few counts support this clonotype. The V and J genes are TRBV4-2 and TRBJ1-1; D gene uncertain. Germline V gives CDR1 LGHNA, CDR2 YNFKEQ. V lost 4 bases and J lost 4, with 16 bases in between. The CDR3 runs 15 residues. The CDR3 loop is CASSPSPGRSTEAFF. DNA of the CDR3: TGTGCCAGCAGCCCGTCCCCGGGAAGGAGCACTGAAGCTTTCTTT.

The chain recombines TRBV20-1 with TRBJ1-2; the D gene is possibly TRBD1 (5 bases). The V gene's germline CDR1 is DFQATT and CDR2 SNEGSKA (reference sequence). The CDR3 covers 12 residues. The germline V and J ends were trimmed by 0 bases and 6 bases, with 8 bases remaining between them. This CDR3 reads CSARDPRDGYTF. In DNA, the CDR3 is TGCAGTGCTAGAGATCCCAGGGATGGCTACACCTTC.

The genes are TRBV11-2 and TRBJ1-6, with D possibly matching TRBD1 (5 bases). The V gene's germline CDR1 is SGHAT and CDR2 FQNNGV. The length of the CDR3 is 14 residues. V lost 5 bases to trimming and J lost 6 bases, with 11 bases between them. Here the CDR3 reads CASSKDTANSPLHF. As DNA, the CDR3 is TGTGCCAGCAGCAAGGACACGGCTAATTCACCCCTCCACTTT.

The genes are TRBV3-1 and TRBJ2-2; D gene ambiguous. Per germline, CDR1 LGHDT and CDR2 YNNKEL (reference sequence). V lost 2 bases and J lost 0, with 4 bases in between. The CDR3 consists of 14 residues. DNA for the CDR3: TGTGCCAGCAGCCAATTATCGAACACCGGGGAGCTGTTTTTT. It is translated as CASSQLSNTGELFF.

This clonotype was seen a handful of times. The chain uses TRBV4-2 and TRBJ1-1; D is unresolved. Trimming shortened V by 4 bases and J by 1 base, and 13 bases separated the two germline ends. CDR1 and CDR2 (germline): LGHNA, YNFKEQ. The CDR3 spans 15 residues. The CDR3 sequence: CASSPRHIENTEAFF. CDR3 in DNA: TGTGCCAGCAGCCCAAGACACATAGAGAACACTGAAGCTTTCTTT.

The chain carries TRBV20-1 and TRBJ1-2, with D possibly being TRBD1 (5 bases). CDR1 DFQATT and CDR2 SNEGSKA come from the germline V gene (reference sequence). This CDR3 contains 16 residues. V shed 0 bases and J shed 3 bases, with 17 bases lying between them. CDR3: CSARDRGGVNDYGYTF. In nucleotides, the CDR3 is TGCAGTGCTAGAGATCGGGGGGGTGTAAACGACTATGGCTACACCTTC.

V gene TRBV20-1 combines with J gene TRBJ2-1, with 7 nucleotides matching TRBD1. The CDR3 totals 14 residues. Germline CDR1 DFQATT, CDR2 SNEGSKA (reference sequence). The junction had 4 bases not matched to a gene; V was cut back by 2 bases and J by 3 bases. CDR3 coding DNA: TGCAGTGCTAGACTCCGGGACAGCTACAATGAGCAGTTCTTC. This sequence encodes CSARLRDSYNEQFF.

This clonotype was seen a handful of times. The chain has TRBV20-1 and TRBJ2-1; D is perhaps TRBD1 or TRBD2 (5 bases each). V was trimmed by 6 bases and J by 8 bases, leaving 20 bases between them. Germline lookup yields CDR1 DFQATT and CDR2 SNEGSKA (reference sequence). This CDR3 is built from 14 residues. The CDR3, as DNA: TGCAGTGCCCTCCGGGACCAACTCCTCCATGAGCAGTTCTTC. Translating it yields CSALRDQLLHEQFF.

This clonotype was found a few times. The gene calls are TRBV20-1 and TRBJ2-3, with 9 bases fitting TRBD2. This CDR3 spans 16 amino acids. Trimming took 3 bases from V and 2 from J; bases not matched to a gene: 9. Germline V CDR1 and CDR2: DFQATT, SNEGSKA (reference sequence). For the CDR3, the DNA is TGCAGTGCTAGCCGGCGGGAGGGCCGGGTCACAGATACGCAGTATTTT. This codes for CSASRREGRVTDTQYF.

In this sample, this clonotype turned up a few times. The V gene is TRBV29-1, the J gene TRBJ2-7; D might be TRBD1 (6 bases). There are 13 residues in the CDR3. CDR1 and CDR2 (germline): SQVTM, ANQGSEA. V lost 3 bases and J 2 bases, leaving 11 bases between the germline ends. DNA for the CDR3: TGCAGCGTTGAGCTGGACAGACCCTACGAGCAGTACTTC. It is translated as CSVELDRPYEQYF.

This chain links TRBV7-9 with TRBJ1-2; D is possibly TRBD1 (5 bases). Germline-derived CDR1 and CDR2 are SEHNR and FQNEAQ (reference sequence). Trimming removed 5 bases at V and 8 bases at J, with 15 bases between. This CDR3 has 13 amino acids. In DNA form, the CDR3 reads TGTGCCAGCAGCCCCCCTGCGGGACGCGGCTACACCTTC. Translating gives CASSPPAGRGYTF.

The CDR3 DNA is TGTGCCATCAGTGAGAGGGCAGGGGAAGCTTTCTTT. Its translation is CAISERAGEAFF. The chain recombines TRBV10-3 with TRBJ1-1; TRBD1 is a possible D gene (5 bases). Trimming took off 2 bases at V and 8 bases at J, with 9 bases between the two ends. Germline CDR1 ENHRY, CDR2 SYGVKD. This CDR3 contains 12 residues.

The V gene is TRBV12-3 or TRBV12-4, the J gene TRBJ2-3; 12 positions agree with TRBD2. V lost 8 bases and J lost 2; bases outside the gene matches: 17. The CDR3 contains 19 residues. The CDR3 DNA sequence: TGTGCCAGCCGAGGGTTAACTAGCGGGGGGCTCCTACTCACAGATACGCAGTATTTT. Translated, it gives CASRGLTSGGLLLTDTQYF.

The rearrangement uses TRBV12-3 or TRBV12-4 and TRBJ2-3; TRBD2 agrees at 7 bases. The CDR3 runs to 17 residues. The junction had 12 bases not matched to a gene; V was cut back by 4 bases and J by 2 bases. The CDR3 protein is CASSSSGVGGITDTQYF. The DNA of the CDR3 is TGTGCCAGCAGTTCCTCCGGGGTGGGAGGGATCACAGATACGCAGTATTTT.

The sample holds a few counts of this clonotype. J is TRBJ2-5 and V is TRBV20-1; TRBD2 aligns across 14 bases. V lost 5 bases and J lost 4; bases outside the gene matches: 9. This CDR3 spans 16 amino acids. Germline V lookup: CDR1 DFQATT, CDR2 SNEGSKA (reference sequence). This chain's CDR3 is CSAGLGTSGGRETQYF. Written as DNA, the CDR3 is TGCAGTGCTGGCTTAGGGACTAGCGGGGGTCGAGAGACCCAGTACTTC.

This clonotype was detected many times. V and J are TRBV27 and TRBJ1-1; D unclear. This CDR3 has 14 residues. Germline V CDR1 and CDR2: MNHEY, SMNVEV (reference sequence). The ends were cut back, 2 bases at V and 1 base at J, with 8 bases in the middle. CDR3 DNA: TGTGCCAGCAGTTTACGGGCAGGGAACACTGAAGCTTTCTTT. Residues: CASSLRAGNTEAFF.

The chain employs TRBV9 and TRBJ1-1; the D gene is possibly TRBD1 (6 bases). Trimming removed 1 base at V and 7 bases at J, with 14 bases between. The CDR3 sequence is 14 residues long. Germline loops: CDR1 SGDLS, CDR2 YYNGEE. The CDR3 nucleotides read TGTGCCAGCAGCGTATCACCAGGGGATAATGAAGCTTTCTTT. Residues: CASSVSPGDNEAFF.

This chain connects TRBV29-1 to TRBJ2-7; 12 bases agree with TRBD1. The CDR3 spans 14 residues. In germline, CDR1 is SQVTM, CDR2 ANQGSEA. V shed 1 base and J 6 bases; nucleotides not matched to a gene: 4. Here the CDR3 DNA reads TGCAGCGTTGAAGTGGGACAGGGGGCAGGCGAGCAGTACTTC. It encodes CSVEVGQGAGEQYF.

The chain couples TRBV7-2 to TRBJ2-7; D is perhaps TRBD1 (6 bases). This CDR3 has 13 residues. V lost 5 bases and J lost 5, with 13 bases in between. CDR1 is SGHTA and CDR2 is FQGNSA in the germline V gene. CDR3 in DNA: TGTGCCAGCAGCCAGAACAGGGTCAACGAGCAGTACTTC. This translates into CASSQNRVNEQYF.

This clonotype was counted a single time. The chain links TRBV20-1 to TRBJ2-5, with 15 bases aligning to TRBD2. Germline V gene lookup returns CDR1 DFQATT and CDR2 SNEGSKA (reference sequence). The CDR3 has 15 residues. For the CDR3, the DNA is TGCTCGGGGACTAGCGGGAGGACCAAACAAGAGACCCAGTACTTC. Translating it yields CSGTSGRTKQETQYF.

The chain is built from TRBV6-1 and TRBJ1-2, with a tentative D call TRBD1 (6 bases). Germline CDR1 is MNHNS and CDR2 is SASEGT. The germline V and J ends were trimmed by 6 bases and 2 bases, with 13 bases remaining between them. There are 14 residues in the CDR3. The CDR3 nucleotides are TGTGCCAGCAGCCGATCACAGGGAAACTATGGCTACACCTTC. Amino acids: CASSRSQGNYGYTF.